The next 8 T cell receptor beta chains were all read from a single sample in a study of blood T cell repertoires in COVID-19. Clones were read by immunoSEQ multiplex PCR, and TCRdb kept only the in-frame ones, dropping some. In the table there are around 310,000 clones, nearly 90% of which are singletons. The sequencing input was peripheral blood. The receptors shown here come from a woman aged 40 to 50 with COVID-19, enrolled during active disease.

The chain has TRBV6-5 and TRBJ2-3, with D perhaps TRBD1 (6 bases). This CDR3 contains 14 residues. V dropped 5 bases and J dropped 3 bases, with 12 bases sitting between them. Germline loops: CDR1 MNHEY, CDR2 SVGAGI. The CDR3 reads CASSPGQGTDTQYF. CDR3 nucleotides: TGTGCCAGCAGTCCGGGACAAGGTACAGATACGCAGTATTTT.

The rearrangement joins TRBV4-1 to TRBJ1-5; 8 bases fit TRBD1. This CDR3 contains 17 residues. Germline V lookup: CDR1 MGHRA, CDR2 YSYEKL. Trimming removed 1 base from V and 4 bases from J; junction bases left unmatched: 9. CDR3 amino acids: CASSQAGGWTGNQPQHF. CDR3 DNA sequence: TGCGCCAGCAGCCAAGCGGGTGGCTGGACAGGGAATCAGCCCCAGCATTTT.

Written as DNA, the CDR3 is TGTGCCAGCAGCAAGGCGATGGAGCGGGGGGGTCCCAATGAGCAGTTCTTC. As protein: CASSKAMERGGPNEQFF. The V gene is TRBV9, the J gene TRBJ2-1; 10 positions match TRBD2. V dropped 4 bases and J dropped 6; count of bases not matched to a gene: 13. The CDR3 extends over 17 amino acids. Per the germline V gene, CDR1 is SGDLS and CDR2 is YYNGEE.

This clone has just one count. DNA for the CDR3: TGTGCCAGCAGTTATGGGGGTGGGCTAGCGGCCAAAAGCTCCTACAATGAGCAGTTCTTC. It translates to CASSYGGGLAAKSSYNEQFF. The V call is TRBV6-2 or TRBV6-3, the J call TRBJ2-1, with TRBD2 matching 7 bases. Trimming took 3 bases from V and 0 from J; bases not matched to a gene: 17. The CDR3 extends over 20 amino acids. Per the germline V gene, CDR1 is MNHEY and CDR2 is SVGEGT.

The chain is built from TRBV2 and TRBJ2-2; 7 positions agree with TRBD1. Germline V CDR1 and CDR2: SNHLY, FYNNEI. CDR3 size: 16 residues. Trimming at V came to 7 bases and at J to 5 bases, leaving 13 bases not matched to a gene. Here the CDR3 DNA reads TGTGCCAGCATCAGACCCGACAGGGCTGAGACCGGGGAGCTGTTTTTT. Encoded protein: CASIRPDRAETGELFF.

DNA for the CDR3: TGTGCCAGCAGACCCGAGCATGGGGGCAACGCTTTCTTT. This codes for CASRPEHGGNAFF. The chain recombines TRBV7-9 with TRBJ1-1; D is possibly TRBD1 (6 bases). The CDR3 is 13 amino acids. Trimming removed 6 bases at V and 11 bases at J, with 19 bases between. Germline V gene lookup returns CDR1 SEHNR and CDR2 FQNEAQ (reference sequence).

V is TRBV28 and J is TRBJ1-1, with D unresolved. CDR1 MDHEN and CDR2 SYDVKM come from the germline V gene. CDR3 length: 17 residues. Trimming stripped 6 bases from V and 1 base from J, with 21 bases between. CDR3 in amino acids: CASSTGRVGARNTEAFF. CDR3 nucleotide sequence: TGTGCCAGCAGCACCGGCAGAGTGGGAGCGCGGAACACTGAAGCTTTCTTT.

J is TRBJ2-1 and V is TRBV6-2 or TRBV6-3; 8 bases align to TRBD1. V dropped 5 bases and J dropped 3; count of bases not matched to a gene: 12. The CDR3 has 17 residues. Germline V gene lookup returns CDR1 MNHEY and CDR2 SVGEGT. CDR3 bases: TGTGCCAGCAGTCGGCAACTGGGACAGGTATACTACAATGAGCAGTTCTTC. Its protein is CASSRQLGQVYYNEQFF.